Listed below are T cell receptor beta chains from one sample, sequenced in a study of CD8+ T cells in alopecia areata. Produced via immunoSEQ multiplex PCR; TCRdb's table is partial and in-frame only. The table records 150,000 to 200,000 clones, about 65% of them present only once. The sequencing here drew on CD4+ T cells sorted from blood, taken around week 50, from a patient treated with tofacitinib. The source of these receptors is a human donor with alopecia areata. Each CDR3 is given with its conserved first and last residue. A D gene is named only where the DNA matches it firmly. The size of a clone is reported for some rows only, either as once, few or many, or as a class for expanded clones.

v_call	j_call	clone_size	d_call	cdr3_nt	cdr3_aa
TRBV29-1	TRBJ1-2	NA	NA	TGCAGCGTTGCGGGAGGCATCTATGGCTACACCTTC	CSVAGGIYGYTF
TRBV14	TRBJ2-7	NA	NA	TGTGCCAGCAGCCCCATTGGAGGGGGCTGGTACGAGCAGTACTTC	CASSPIGGGWYEQYF
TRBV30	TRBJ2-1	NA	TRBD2	TGTGCCTGGACTAGCGGGGACAATGAGCAGTTCTTC	CAWTSGDNEQFF
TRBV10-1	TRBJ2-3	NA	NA	TGCGCCAGCAGTGATCACAGGGAAAACACAGATACGCAGTATTTT	CASSDHRENTDTQYF
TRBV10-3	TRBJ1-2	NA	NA	TGTGCCATCAGTGAGTCCGACAGGAGCAACTATGGCTACACCTTC	CAISESDRSNYGYTF
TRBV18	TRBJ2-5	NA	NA	TGTGCCAGCTCACCGGGACAAGAGACCCAGTACTTC	CASSPGQETQYF
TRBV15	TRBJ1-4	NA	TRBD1	TGTGCCACCAGCAGAGAGGAAAGTGGGACAGGGTTTGAAAAACTGTTTTTT	CATSREESGTGFEKLFF
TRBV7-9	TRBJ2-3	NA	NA	TGTGCCAGCAGCAAGACCGACAGGATTGCAGATACGCAGTATTTT	CASSKTDRIADTQYF
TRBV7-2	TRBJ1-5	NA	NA	TGTGCCAGCAGCATTAGGGGGAATCAGCCCCAGCATTTT	CASSIRGNQPQHF
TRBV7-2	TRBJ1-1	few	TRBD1	TGTGCCAGCAGCTTAGTCGGGACAGGGGACACTGAAGCTTTCTTT	CASSLVGTGDTEAFF
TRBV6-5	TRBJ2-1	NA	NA	TGTGCCAGCAGTGACCCGACTAGAGCCAATGAGCAGTTCTTC	CASSDPTRANEQFF
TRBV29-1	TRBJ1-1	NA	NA	TGCAGCGCCTGGCCGGGACTCATCAATTCGAACACTGAAGCTTTCTTT	CSAWPGLINSNTEAFF
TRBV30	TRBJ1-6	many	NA	TGTGCCTGGAGTGGATCAGGGCTCCTCCACTTT	CAWSGSGLLHF
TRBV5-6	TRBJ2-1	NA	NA	TGTGCCAGCAGCTTAGACCTAGCGTGGGACAATGAGCAGTTCTTC	CASSLDLAWDNEQFF
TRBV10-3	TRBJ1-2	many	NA	TGTGCCATCAGTACCACGGTGGATAGCTACACCTTC	CAISTTVDSYTF
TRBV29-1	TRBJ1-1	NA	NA	TGCAGCGTTGGGAACACTGAAGCTTTCTTT	CSVGNTEAFF
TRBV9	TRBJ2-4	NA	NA	TGTGCCAGCAGCGCCACGGTAGCCAAAAACATTCAGTACTTC	CASSATVAKNIQYF
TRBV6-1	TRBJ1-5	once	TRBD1	TGTGCCAGCAGTGAATGGGGACAGTTCAATCAGCCCCAGCATTTT	CASSEWGQFNQPQHF
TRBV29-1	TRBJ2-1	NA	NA	TGCAGCGGAAGTAGCTCCTACAATGAGCAGTTCTTC	CSGSSSYNEQFF
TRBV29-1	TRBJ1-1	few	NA	TGCAGCGTTGGGGGGCAGATGAACACTGAAGCTTTCTTT	CSVGGQMNTEAFF
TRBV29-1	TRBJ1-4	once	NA	TGCAGCGTGAGAACAGGGCCCTTAGAAAAACTGTTTTTT	CSVRTGPLEKLFF
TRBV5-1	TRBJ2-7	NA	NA	TGCGCCAGCAGCCCCCCGGGAGCCTACGAGCAGTACTTC	CASSPPGAYEQYF
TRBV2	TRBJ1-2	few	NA	TGTGCCAGCGGACGGACGTATGGCTACACCTTC	CASGRTYGYTF